This TCR beta chain was sequenced during a study of T cells in localized non-small cell lung cancer. Overall study results and limits: Clonality peaked in uninvolved adjacent lung rather than tumor. Because researchers sequenced only one region of the tumor, heterogeneity is still possible. Blood T cell density predicted longer survival; adjacent-lung clonality, shorter. Appearance in adjacent lung was seen for a median 57 of the top 100 tumor clones.

The method was immunoSEQ multiplex PCR; TCRdb's version includes in-frame clones alone and lacks a portion of them. The sample yields under 65,000 clones, about four fifths seen once. The V segment lost 0 bases and the J segment 4 bases; nucleotides outside the gene matches: 4. In germline, CDR1 is SGDLS, CDR2 YYNGEE. This CDR3 spans 16 amino acids. As for this clone: The antigen is not known.

Specimen: peripheral blood, collected before any cancer treatment. This rearrangement joins TRBV9 to TRBJ2-2, with 9 positions matching TRBD1. The sequence was obtained from a female donor over 55 with stage II squamous cell lung carcinoma. This CDR3 is CASSVDRGLGTGELFF. The CDR3 nucleotides read TGTGCCAGCAGCGTAGACAGGGGGCTTGGCACCGGGGAGCTGTTTTTT.